One sample yielded the 14 T cell receptor beta chains listed below, sequenced in a study of prognosis after radiotherapy for stage I lung cancer. Genomic DNA was the source, and TCR beta CDR3 was amplified from it by two-round multiplex PCR. The use of primers specific to each TRBV and TRBJ gene characterized first-round PCR. TCRdb recomputed calls from the multiplex PCR reads with MiXCR, one row per CDR3 protein. This sample has tens of thousands of distinct CDR3 sequences; around 22% occur once, and the top ten carry around a quarter. This material consisted of PBMCs, taken before or after stereotactic body radiation therapy (not recorded which). The source of these receptors is a donor aged 50 or older with non-small cell lung cancer.

The table lists this clonotype with many counts. The chain carries TRBV27 and TRBJ1-2; 8 bases line up with TRBD1. CDR3 length: 15 amino acids. Trimming took 2 bases from V and 4 from J; bases not matched to a gene: 6. CDR1 is MNHEY, CDR2 SMNVEV, per germline (reference sequence). The CDR3 sequence: CASSLTGQGSYGYTF. In nucleotides, the CDR3 is TGTGCCAGCAGTTTAACTGGACAGGGTAGCTATGGCTACACCTTC.

This clonotype occurred many times. The chain is built from TRBV5-1 and TRBJ1-2; 7 nucleotides align to TRBD1. V lost 4 bases, J lost 8 bases, and 5 bases stayed unmatched. Germline V CDR1 and CDR2: SGHRS, YFSETQ. There are 12 residues in the CDR3. The DNA of the CDR3 is TGCGCCAGCAGCATCGACAGGGACGGCTACACCTTC. Translated: CASSIDRDGYTF.

This clonotype appeared many times. The rearrangement uses TRBV19 and TRBJ2-3, with a weak D call TRBD1 (6 bases). From germline, CDR1 is LNHDA and CDR2 SQIVND (reference sequence). The CDR3 runs 14 residues. The V end was cut by 5 bases, the J end by 2 bases, with 11 bases between. This CDR3 reads CASSDRTLTDTQYF. The CDR3 DNA is TGTGCCAGTAGTGACAGGACACTCACAGATACGCAGTATTTT. Using reference TRBV19 and TRBJ2-3 for the parts outside the CDR3, the full variable domain is DGGITQSPKYLFRKEGQNVTLSCEQNLNHDAMYWYRQDPGQGLRLIYYSQIVNDFQKGDIAEGYSVSREKKESFPLTVTSAQKNPTAFYLCASSDRTLTDTQYFGPGTRLTVL.

The sample holds many counts of this clonotype. The CDR3 DNA reads as TGCAGTGCTAGAGATTCCTACGAGCAGTACTTC. As protein: CSARDSYEQYF. This chain connects TRBV20-1 to TRBJ2-7; D not certain. CDR3 length: 11 amino acids. The germline gives CDR1 DFQATT, CDR2 SNEGSKA (reference sequence). V lost 0 bases, J lost 1 base, and 1 base lay in between.

This clonotype has just one count. Since a much larger clone is just one base distant, this may be a read error. V gene TRBV4-1 combines with J gene TRBJ2-3, with D unresolved. CDR3 length: 13 residues. CDR1 is MGHRA, CDR2 YSYEKL, per germline. The CDR3 sequence: CACSQDPEYPQYF. As DNA, the CDR3 is TGCGCCTGCAGCCAAGATCCGGAGTACCCGCAGTATTTT.

The sample holds a few counts of this clonotype. A read error may explain this, as a much larger clone is one base away. This chain links TRBV11-2 with TRBJ2-2; a weak D match, TRBD1 (5 bases). V was cut by 4 bases and J by 1 base, with 10 bases left in between. The CDR3 spans 15 residues. CDR1 and CDR2 (germline): SGHAT, FQNNGV. The CDR3 sequence: CASSSQGVNTGELFF. Written as DNA, the CDR3 is TGTGCCAGCAGCTCCCAGGGCGTGAACACCGGGGAGCTGTTTTTT.

This clonotype showed up many times. The chain employs TRBV9 and TRBJ1-5; D is unclear. The germline V and J ends were trimmed by 0 bases and 5 bases, with 6 bases remaining between them. From germline, CDR1 is SGDLS and CDR2 YYNGEE. The CDR3 runs to 13 residues. The CDR3 loop is CASSVDLDQPQHF. The CDR3 nucleotides read TGTGCCAGCAGCGTAGACCTAGATCAGCCCCAGCATTTT.

This sequence joins TRBV20-1 and TRBJ2-7, with 9 positions matching TRBD1. The germline V gene encodes CDR1 DFQATT and CDR2 SNEGSKA (reference sequence). This CDR3 is built from 14 residues. V was clipped by 2 bases and J by 6 bases; unmatched bases: 8. CDR3 bases: TGCAGTGCTAGATCAGACAGGGGGTCTGGCGAGCAGTACTTC. It encodes CSARSDRGSGEQYF.

This clonotype was seen repeatedly, ten times or more. The gene calls are TRBV20-1 and TRBJ1-2; 7 bases are a match to TRBD1. The CDR3 spans 15 residues. In germline, CDR1 is DFQATT, CDR2 SNEGSKA (reference sequence). Trimming removed 3 bases from V and 6 bases from J; junction bases left unmatched: 13. CDR3 in amino acids: CSASPGGVPSDGYTF. CDR3 nucleotides: TGCAGTGCTAGTCCAGGGGGTGTACCATCGGATGGCTACACCTTC.

This clonotype was observed at least ten times. CDR3 coding DNA: TGTGCCAGCCGGTCCCTCAATTCACCCCTCCACTTT. Translating gives CASRSLNSPLHF. The gene calls are TRBV28 and TRBJ1-6; D gene ambiguous. Germline-derived CDR1 and CDR2 are MDHEN and SYDVKM. V shed 8 bases and J shed 7 bases, with 9 bases lying between them. CDR3 length: 12 amino acids.

This clonotype was counted at least ten times. The chain carries TRBV9 and TRBJ2-3; perhaps D is TRBD1 or TRBD2 (5 bases each). The V gene lost 2 bases and the J gene lost 0 bases, with 13 bases spanning the gap. Germline V gives CDR1 SGDLS, CDR2 YYNGEE. The CDR3 contains 16 residues. Written as DNA, the CDR3 is TGTGCCAGCAGCGTGGTGGGGACCACTAGCACAGATACGCAGTATTTT. Translated: CASSVVGTTSTDTQYF.

This clonotype was recorded at least ten times. The rearrangement links TRBV5-1 to TRBJ1-2, with 10 bases matching TRBD1. V shed 5 bases, J shed 4 bases, and the junction held 11 bases outside the gene matches. There are 16 residues in the CDR3. Germline values: CDR1 SGHRS, CDR2 YFSETQ. Here the CDR3 DNA reads TGCGCCAGCAGATTTATTCGACAGGGGGCTGTCTATGGCTACACCTTC. Translation: CASRFIRQGAVYGYTF.

At least ten counts were recorded for this clonotype. This chain uses TRBV20-1 with TRBJ2-7; 8 bases align to TRBD1. This CDR3 has 13 residues. Trimming removed 4 bases from V and 6 bases from J; junction bases left unmatched: 8. CDR1 is DFQATT, CDR2 SNEGSKA, per germline (reference sequence). DNA of the CDR3: TGCAGTGCTATACGTCAACAGGGGGGCGAGCAGTACTTC. It specifies CSAIRQQGGEQYF.

This clonotype was seen many times. The chain employs TRBV7-9 and TRBJ2-7, with a possible D match to TRBD2 (5 bases). Looked up from germline, CDR1 is SEHNR and CDR2 is FQNEAQ (reference sequence). Trimming removed 5 bases at V and 2 bases at J, with 16 bases between. CDR3 length: 15 residues. The CDR3 reads CASSPWAGLPYEQYF. CDR3 DNA sequence: TGTGCCAGCAGCCCATGGGCCGGACTCCCCTACGAGCAGTACTTC.